The entry below gives a single TCR beta chain sequence along with its context. The germline gives CDR1 SGHRS, CDR2 YFSETQ. Trimming cost V 4 bases and J 1 base; bases outside gene matches: 6. This CDR3 spans 15 amino acids. The data belong to a study of blood T cell repertoires in COVID-19. About the study: Material from acute and convalescent COVID-19 was sourced from the United States, Italy and Spain. The analysed material was cDNA or gDNA that came from T cells, B-cell-depleted T cells, or PBMCs.

Original data processing: How many nucleated cells were present was estimated from reference gene primer amplification. TCRdb's copy holds only in-frame clones and misses some; the assay was immunoSEQ multiplex PCR. V, J and clone size are those of that table, while D and trimming were read from the DNA. This sample has about 23,000 clones, with 86% found just once. The sequence derives from an elderly woman with acute or convalescent COVID-19. The sequenced material came from peripheral blood. The J gene is TRBJ2-5, the V gene TRBV5-1; 8 nucleotides agree with TRBD2. This CDR3 is CASSPRLASQETQYF. The CDR3 DNA reads TGCGCCAGCAGCCCGAGACTAGCGTCCCAAGAGACCCAGTACTTC.